Shown below are 18 T cell receptor beta chains from a single sample sequenced in a study of blood T cell repertoires in COVID-19. The assay was immunoSEQ multiplex PCR, and TCRdb's table has in-frame clones only and misses some. Of under 350,000 clones in the sample, roughly four fifths were seen once. The specimen was peripheral blood. These receptors originate from a woman between 50 and 59 years old who had recovered from COVID-19.

The chain links TRBV3-1 (or the pseudogene TRBV3-2) to TRBJ1-6; D call uncertain. V lost 6 bases and J 10 bases, leaving 10 bases between the germline ends. The CDR3 contains 12 residues. Germline lookup yields CDR1 LGHDT and CDR2 YNNKEL (reference sequence). CDR3 bases: TGTGCCAGCAGGACGGGAGAATCACCCCTCCACTTT. Translating gives CASRTGESPLHF.

The chain couples TRBV9 to TRBJ1-5, with 7 bases aligning to TRBD1. Germline CDR1 is SGDLS and CDR2 is YYNGEE. The CDR3 totals 13 residues. The V segment lost 4 bases and the J segment 2 bases; nucleotides outside the gene matches: 0. The CDR3 reads CASSQGGNQPQHF. CDR3 in DNA: TGTGCCAGCAGCCAGGGGGGCAATCAGCCCCAGCATTTT.

The chain carries TRBV28 and TRBJ2-2, with D possibly being TRBD2 (6 bases). The germline V gene has CDR1 MDHEN and CDR2 SYDVKM. The CDR3 consists of 15 residues. Trimming shortened V by 8 bases and J by 2 bases, and 15 bases separated the two germline ends. CDR3 amino acids: CASARRGINTGELFF. CDR3 DNA sequence: TGTGCCAGCGCCCGGCGGGGCATTAACACCGGGGAGCTGTTTTTT.

J is TRBJ2-5 and V is TRBV7-3, with TRBD2 matching over 7 bases. This CDR3 is built from 15 residues. Germline trimming cut 5 bases from V and 3 bases from J; bases unmatched to any gene: 9. Per germline, CDR1 SGHTA and CDR2 FQGTGA. CDR3 sequence: CASSPRGSSEETQYF. CDR3 DNA sequence: TGTGCCAGCAGCCCCCGCGGGAGTTCGGAAGAGACCCAGTACTTC.

This chain uses TRBV27 with TRBJ2-1; 7 bases align to TRBD1. Trimming at V came to 9 bases and at J to 0 bases, leaving 2 bases not matched to a gene. CDR1 is MNHEY and CDR2 is SMNVEV in the germline V gene (reference sequence). CDR3 length equals 13 residues. The CDR3 coding sequence is TGTGCCAGTGGGACAGCCTCCTACAATGAGCAGTTCTTC. Encoded protein: CASGTASYNEQFF.

The rearrangement joins TRBV28 to TRBJ1-2; weak D call: TRBD1 (5 bases). Trimming removed 7 bases from V and 7 bases from J, with 16 bases in between. CDR1 and CDR2 (germline): MDHEN, SYDVKM. The CDR3 length is 13 residues. CDR3 sequence: CASILPGITGYTF. The CDR3 DNA is TGTGCCAGCATTCTCCCAGGGATCACTGGCTACACCTTC.

This chain uses TRBV7-2 with TRBJ2-7, with 16 positions matching TRBD2. The V segment lost 2 bases and the J segment 3 bases; nucleotides outside the gene matches: 7. In germline, CDR1 is SGHTA, CDR2 FQGNSA. The CDR3 sequence is 18 residues long. The CDR3 coding sequence is TGTGCCAGCAGCTTACCGGGACTAGCGGGGGGGCGCTTCTACGAGCAGTACTTC. It specifies CASSLPGLAGGRFYEQYF.

V gene TRBV5-6 combines with J gene TRBJ1-2; possible D gene TRBD1, 6 bases. The CDR3 spans 16 residues. Germline V CDR1 and CDR2: SGHDT, YYEEEE. Trimming cost V 5 bases and J 6 bases, with 23 bases left between them. CDR3 region: CASRNGLTGYLDGYTF. The CDR3 nucleotides are TGTGCCAGCAGAAACGGATTGACAGGATATTTAGATGGCTACACCTTC.

The J gene is TRBJ1-3, the V gene TRBV7-6; the D gene is possibly TRBD1 (5 bases). The germline gives CDR1 SGHVS, CDR2 FNYEAQ. The CDR3 is 17 amino acids. Between the trimmed V and J ends, which lost 1 base and 4 bases, there was a span of 17 bases. For the CDR3, the DNA is TGTGCCAGCAGCTTAGTCCATTTAGGGGCTGGAGGAAACACCATATATTTT. Amino acid sequence: CASSLVHLGAGGNTIYF.

The chain joins TRBV5-4 to TRBJ2-7; 8 bases match TRBD1. Germline CDR1 is SGHNT and CDR2 is YYREEE (reference sequence). The V gene end was trimmed by 4 bases and the J gene end by 5 bases; junction bases not matched to a gene: 8. The CDR3 runs 14 residues. CDR3: CASSLWTGNHEQYF. The CDR3 bases are TGTGCCAGCAGCCTGTGGACAGGGAACCACGAGCAGTACTTC.

This clone came up a few times. The gene calls are TRBV2 and TRBJ2-1; 8 bases are a match to TRBD2. Germline V gene data show CDR1 as SNHLY and CDR2 as FYNNEI. The trim removed 8 bases at V and 0 bases at J, leaving 6 bases unmatched. The length of the CDR3 is 15 residues. CDR3: CASQSTSGSYNEQFF. The CDR3 nucleotides read TGTGCCAGCCAGAGCACTAGCGGCTCCTACAATGAGCAGTTCTTC.

V usage is TRBV6-7 and J usage is TRBJ1-5; 8 nucleotides match TRBD1. TRBV6-7 is labeled an ORF, and its function is uncertain. The CDR3 spans 21 residues. With V trimmed by 4 bases and J by 3 bases, 23 bases remained unmatched. CDR3 amino acids: CASSFPQKSTGGVLDNQPQHF. The DNA for the CDR3 is TGTGCCAGCAGTTTCCCCCAAAAATCCACAGGGGGAGTCCTTGACAATCAGCCCCAGCATTTT.

The V gene is TRBV7-8, the J gene TRBJ1-6, with D unresolved. Germline V CDR1 and CDR2: SGHVS, FQNEAQ. The CDR3 totals 17 residues. V shed 1 base and J shed 0 bases, with 10 bases lying between them. The CDR3 sequence is CASSLVWQSSYNSPLHF. Here the CDR3 DNA reads TGTGCCAGCAGCTTAGTCTGGCAAAGCTCCTATAATTCACCCCTCCACTTT.

The rearrangement joins TRBV10-3 to TRBJ1-2; D gene unclear. Looked up from germline, CDR1 is ENHRY and CDR2 is SYGVKD. The length of the CDR3 is 13 residues. Trimming removed 2 bases at V and 8 bases at J, with 12 bases between. CDR3 residues: CAISEPTLTGYTF. As DNA, the CDR3 is TGTGCCATCAGTGAGCCCACCCTAACGGGCTACACCTTC.

J is TRBJ1-6 and V is TRBV9, with D maybe TRBD1 (6 bases). The CDR3 is 15 residues long. From germline, CDR1 is SGDLS and CDR2 YYNGEE. The V gene lost 0 bases and the J gene lost 6 bases, with 10 bases spanning the gap. The CDR3, as DNA: TGTGCCAGCAGCGTAGCAGGGGCAGTTAATTCACCCCTCCACTTT. Its protein product is CASSVAGAVNSPLHF.

The chain has TRBV6-1 and TRBJ2-7; the D gene is possibly TRBD1 (5 bases). Trimming removed 4 bases from V and 6 bases from J, with 22 bases in between. Germline V gene data show CDR1 as MNHNS and CDR2 as SASEGT. The CDR3 is 16 residues long. The CDR3 DNA reads as TGTGCCAGCAGTGGCTCCCAGGGCCCCCCCCATTTCGAGCAGTACTTC. This sequence encodes CASSGSQGPPHFEQYF.

The V gene is TRBV4-3, the J gene TRBJ1-4; the D is unclear. V was shortened by 9 bases and J by 0 bases, with 17 bases between the two germline ends. The CDR3 is 16 amino acids. Germline V gene data show CDR1 as LGHNA and CDR2 as YSLEER. CDR3 residues: CASGLGKLSTNEKLFF. For the CDR3, the DNA is TGCGCCAGTGGACTGGGCAAACTTTCAACTAATGAAAAACTGTTTTTT.

V is TRBV3-1 (or the pseudogene TRBV3-2) and J is TRBJ2-3; maybe TRBD2 (5 bases). The CDR3 runs 16 residues. CDR1 is LGHDT, CDR2 YNNKEL, per germline (reference sequence). V lost 1 base and J lost 4, with 15 bases in between. In DNA form, the CDR3 reads TGTGCCAGCAGCCAAGTTTATTTAGCGAGCGCAGATACGCAGTATTTT. Its protein is CASSQVYLASADTQYF.